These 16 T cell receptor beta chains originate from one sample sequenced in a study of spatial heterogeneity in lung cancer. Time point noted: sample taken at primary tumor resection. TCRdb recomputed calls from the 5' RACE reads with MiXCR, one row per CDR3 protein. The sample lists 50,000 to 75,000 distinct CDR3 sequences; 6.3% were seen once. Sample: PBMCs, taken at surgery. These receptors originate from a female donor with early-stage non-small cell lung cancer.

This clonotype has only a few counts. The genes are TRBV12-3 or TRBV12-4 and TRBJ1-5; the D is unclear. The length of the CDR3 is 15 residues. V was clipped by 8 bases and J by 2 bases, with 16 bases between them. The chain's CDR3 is CASAQTSSGNQPQHF. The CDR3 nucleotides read TGTGCCAGCGCCCAGACGTCCTCGGGCAATCAGCCCCAGCATTTT.

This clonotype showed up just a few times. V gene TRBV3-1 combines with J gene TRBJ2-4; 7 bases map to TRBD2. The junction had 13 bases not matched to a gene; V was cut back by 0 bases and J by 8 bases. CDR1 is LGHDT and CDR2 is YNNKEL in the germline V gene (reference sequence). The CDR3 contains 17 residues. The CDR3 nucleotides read TGTGCCAGCAGCCAAGAGGGTCGAGGACTAGTTGGGTACATTCAGTACTTC. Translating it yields CASSQEGRGLVGYIQYF.

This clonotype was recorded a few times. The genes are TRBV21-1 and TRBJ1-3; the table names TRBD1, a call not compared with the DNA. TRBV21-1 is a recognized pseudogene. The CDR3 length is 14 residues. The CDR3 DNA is TGTGCCAGCAGCACACGACAGGGTGGAAACACCATATATTTT. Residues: CASSTRQGGNTIYF.

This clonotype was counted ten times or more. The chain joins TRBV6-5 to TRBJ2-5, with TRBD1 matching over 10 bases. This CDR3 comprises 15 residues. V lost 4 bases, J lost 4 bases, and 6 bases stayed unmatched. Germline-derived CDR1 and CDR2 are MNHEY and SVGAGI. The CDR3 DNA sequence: TGTGCCAGCAGTTCCGGGACAGGGGCTGGAGAGACCCAGTACTTC. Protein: CASSSGTGAGETQYF.

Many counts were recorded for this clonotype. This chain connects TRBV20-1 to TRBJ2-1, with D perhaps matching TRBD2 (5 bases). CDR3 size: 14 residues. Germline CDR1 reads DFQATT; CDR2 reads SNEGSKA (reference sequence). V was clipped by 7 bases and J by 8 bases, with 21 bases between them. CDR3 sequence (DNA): TGCAGTGAGGCCGGAGGCGGTGGGTGGGATGAGCAGTTCTTC. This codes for CSEAGGGGWDEQFF.

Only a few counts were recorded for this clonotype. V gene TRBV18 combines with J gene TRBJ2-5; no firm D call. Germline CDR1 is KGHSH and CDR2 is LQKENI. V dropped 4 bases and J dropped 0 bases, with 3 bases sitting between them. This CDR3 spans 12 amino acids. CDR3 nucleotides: TGTGCCAGCTCACGAGACCAAGAGACCCAGTACTTC. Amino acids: CASSRDQETQYF.

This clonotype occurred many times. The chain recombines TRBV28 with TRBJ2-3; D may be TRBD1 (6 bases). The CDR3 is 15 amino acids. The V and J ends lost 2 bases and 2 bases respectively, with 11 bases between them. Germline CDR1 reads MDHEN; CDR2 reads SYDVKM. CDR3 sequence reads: CASSLNDRTTDTQYF. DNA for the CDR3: TGTGCCAGCAGTTTAAACGACAGGACCACAGATACGCAGTATTTT.

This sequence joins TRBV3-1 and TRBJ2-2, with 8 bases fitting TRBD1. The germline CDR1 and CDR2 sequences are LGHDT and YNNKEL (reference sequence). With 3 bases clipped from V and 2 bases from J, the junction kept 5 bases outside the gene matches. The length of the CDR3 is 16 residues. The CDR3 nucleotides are TGTGCCAGCAGCCATAGACAGGGGAGCAACACCGGGGAGCTGTTTTTT. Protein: CASSHRQGSNTGELFF.

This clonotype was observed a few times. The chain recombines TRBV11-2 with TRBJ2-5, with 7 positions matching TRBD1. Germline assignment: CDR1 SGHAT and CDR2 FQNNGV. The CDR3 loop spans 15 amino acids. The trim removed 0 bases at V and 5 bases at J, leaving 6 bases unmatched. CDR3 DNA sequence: TGTGCCAGCAGCTTAGATTTAGGGGGCGTTGAGACCCAGTACTTC. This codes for CASSLDLGGVETQYF.

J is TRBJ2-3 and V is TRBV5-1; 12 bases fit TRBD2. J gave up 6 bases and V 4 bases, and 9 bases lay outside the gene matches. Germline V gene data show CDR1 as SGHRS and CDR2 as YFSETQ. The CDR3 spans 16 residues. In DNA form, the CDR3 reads TGCGCCAGCAGCCCCGGACTAGCGGGACTGGAGGATACGCAGTATTTT. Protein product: CASSPGLAGLEDTQYF.

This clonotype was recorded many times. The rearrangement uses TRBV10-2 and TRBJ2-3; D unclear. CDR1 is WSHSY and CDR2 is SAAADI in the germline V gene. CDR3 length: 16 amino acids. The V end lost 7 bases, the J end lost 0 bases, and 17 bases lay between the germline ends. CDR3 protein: CASKTADRFSTDTQYF. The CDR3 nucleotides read TGCGCCAGCAAGACGGCGGACCGGTTTAGCACAGATACGCAGTATTTT.

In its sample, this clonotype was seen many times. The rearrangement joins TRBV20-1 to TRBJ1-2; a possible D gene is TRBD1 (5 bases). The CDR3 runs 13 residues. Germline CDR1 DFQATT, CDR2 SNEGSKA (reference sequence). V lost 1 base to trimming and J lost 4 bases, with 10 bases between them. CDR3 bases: TGCAGTGCTAGAGCGACCGGGACCTATGGCTACACCTTC. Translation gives CSARATGTYGYTF.

CDR3 coding DNA: TGCAGCGTCCATTTATCACAGGGCGGCACTGAAGCTTTCTTT. Translating gives CSVHLSQGGTEAFF. This chain joins TRBV29-1 and TRBJ1-1; tentatively, D is TRBD1 (6 bases). V was cut by 6 bases and J by 4 bases, with 18 bases left in between. The CDR3 sequence is 14 residues long. Germline CDR1 SQVTM, CDR2 ANQGSEA.

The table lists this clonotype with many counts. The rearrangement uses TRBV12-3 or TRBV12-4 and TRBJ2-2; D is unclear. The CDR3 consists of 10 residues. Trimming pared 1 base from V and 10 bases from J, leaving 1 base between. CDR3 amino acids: CASSLEELFF. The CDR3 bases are TGTGCCAGCAGTTTAGAGGAGCTGTTTTTT.

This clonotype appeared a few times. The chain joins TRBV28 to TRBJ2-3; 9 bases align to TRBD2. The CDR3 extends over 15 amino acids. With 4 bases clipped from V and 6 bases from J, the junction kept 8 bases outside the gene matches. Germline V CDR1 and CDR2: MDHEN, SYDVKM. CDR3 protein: CASSSRLAGFDTQYF. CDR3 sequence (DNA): TGTGCCAGCAGTTCAAGGCTAGCGGGATTTGATACGCAGTATTTT.

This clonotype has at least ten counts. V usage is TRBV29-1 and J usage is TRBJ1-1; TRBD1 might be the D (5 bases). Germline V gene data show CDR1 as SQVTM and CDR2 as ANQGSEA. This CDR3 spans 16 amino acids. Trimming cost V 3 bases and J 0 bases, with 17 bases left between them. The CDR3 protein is CSVEGPGGLMNTEAFF. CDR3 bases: TGCAGCGTTGAGGGACCCGGGGGGTTGATGAACACTGAAGCTTTCTTT.